The rows below give T cell receptor beta chains drawn from one sample of a study of blood T cells in healthy people across ages. One entry per CDR3 protein, called by TCRdb with MiXCR from the 5' RACE reads. The sample consists of about 1.1 million distinct CDR3 sequences, 35% to 45% of them appearing once. Material for sequencing was blood. These receptors were collected from a young man in good health. The conserved cysteine and the conserved F or W are not part of the CDR3 here. The order of the fields is D gene, clone size, V gene, CDR3 protein. The D gene is left open where the match is weak. Clone size is given for some rows only: seen once, a few or many times, or a class if the clone is expanded.

-,-,TRBV6-1,ASSVPPARRGNNEQF
-,few,TRBV13,ASSLSRRELF
-,-,TRBV20-1,STRPFEGGMNTEAF
TRBD2,-,TRBV7-8,ASSLATSGGRNEQF
TRBD1,many,TRBV20-1,SANGQGADTQY
-,few,TRBV5-1,ASSLTSYSEAF
-,few,TRBV7-2,ASRKQADYGYT
-,few,TRBV24-1,ATSDLPMGTDTQY
TRBD1,-,TRBV6-1,ASRIRQGAYGYT
-,-,TRBV6-5,ASSSGPVPEAF
TRBD2,-,TRBV7-2,ASSFSGPNTGELF
-,-,TRBV20-1,SATSGGVNTEAF
-,-,TRBV9,ASSVIRAGDTQY
-,few,TRBV27,ASSFLGRVDTQY
-,-,TRBV29-1,SVGAVLSFNEQY
-,-,TRBV7-3,ASSRTLGENEQF
-,few,TRBV27,ASSLFGARTDTQY
-,-,TRBV10-3,ATKYDSNQPQH
-,-,TRBV6-1,ASSELTGTPGQPQH
TRBD1,-,TRBV5-1,ASSLAGTVNTDTQY
TRBD1,-,TRBV9,ASSAGVGTGSTDTQY
-,-,TRBV7-9,ASSLTPGAGTDTQY
-,many,TRBV27,ASSFGRLNTEAF
-,-,TRBV6-2/TRBV6-3,ASSSPDGYEQY
TRBD1,once,TRBV25-1,ASSILQGDDSPLH
TRBD1,few,TRBV6-2/TRBV6-3,ASSAGGVYGYT
-,few,TRBV5-1,ASSLEEGMNTEAF
TRBD1,many,TRBV29-1,SVVWDSRPNEQF
-,-,TRBV6-6,ASSYSPEHGELF
TRBD2,-,TRBV12-3/TRBV12-4,ASTTSGGTYNEQY
-,-,TRBV12-3/TRBV12-4,ASSLRGGAVGQPQH
-,-,TRBV5-1,ASSLVATSAGELF
TRBD1,-,TRBV20-1,SARGGQGGYNEQF
-,once,TRBV11-2,ASSSWVQETQY
TRBD2,-,TRBV7-2,ASSLRTSRGYNEQF
-,-,TRBV18,ASSPRSRGMNTEAF
TRBD2,-,TRBV7-9,ASSLGGLAIEQY
-,-,TRBV25-1,ASSEYGGIVGYT
-,few,TRBV2,ASSEAGTRVHGYT
-,-,TRBV28,ASNLDRLERAEAF